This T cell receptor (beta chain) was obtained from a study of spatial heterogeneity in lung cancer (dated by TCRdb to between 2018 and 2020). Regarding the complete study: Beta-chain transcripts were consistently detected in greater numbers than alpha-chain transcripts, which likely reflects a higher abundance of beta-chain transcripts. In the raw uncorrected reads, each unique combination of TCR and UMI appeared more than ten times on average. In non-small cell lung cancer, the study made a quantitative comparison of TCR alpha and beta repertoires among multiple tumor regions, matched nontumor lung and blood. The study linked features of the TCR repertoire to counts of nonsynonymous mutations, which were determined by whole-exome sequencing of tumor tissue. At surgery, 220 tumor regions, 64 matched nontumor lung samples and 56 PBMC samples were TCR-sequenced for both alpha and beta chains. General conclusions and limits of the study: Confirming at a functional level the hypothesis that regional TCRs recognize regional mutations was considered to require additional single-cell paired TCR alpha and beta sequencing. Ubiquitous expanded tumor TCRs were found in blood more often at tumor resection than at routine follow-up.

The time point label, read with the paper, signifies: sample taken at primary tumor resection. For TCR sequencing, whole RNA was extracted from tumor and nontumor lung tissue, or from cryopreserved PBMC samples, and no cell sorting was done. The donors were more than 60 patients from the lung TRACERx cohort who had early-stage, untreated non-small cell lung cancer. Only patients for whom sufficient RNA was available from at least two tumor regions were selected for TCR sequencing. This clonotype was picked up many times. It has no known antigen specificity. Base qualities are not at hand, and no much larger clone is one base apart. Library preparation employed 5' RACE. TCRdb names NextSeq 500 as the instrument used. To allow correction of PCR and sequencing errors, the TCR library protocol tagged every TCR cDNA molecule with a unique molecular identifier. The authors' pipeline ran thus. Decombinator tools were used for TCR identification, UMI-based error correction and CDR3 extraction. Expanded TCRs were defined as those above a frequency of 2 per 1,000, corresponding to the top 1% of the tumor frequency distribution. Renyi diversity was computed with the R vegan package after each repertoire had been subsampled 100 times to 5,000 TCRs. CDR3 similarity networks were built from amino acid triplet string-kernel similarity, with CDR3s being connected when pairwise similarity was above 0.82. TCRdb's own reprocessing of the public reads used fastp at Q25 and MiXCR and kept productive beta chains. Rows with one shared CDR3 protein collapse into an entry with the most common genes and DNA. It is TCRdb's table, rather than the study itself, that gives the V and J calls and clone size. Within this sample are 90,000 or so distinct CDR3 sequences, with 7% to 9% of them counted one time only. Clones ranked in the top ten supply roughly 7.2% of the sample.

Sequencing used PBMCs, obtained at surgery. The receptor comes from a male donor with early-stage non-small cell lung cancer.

The CDR3 is CASSLTSNYGYTF. The sequenced DNA is TGTGCCAGCAGCTTAACCTCTAACTATGGCTACACCTTC. The rearranged chain carries TRBV11-2 and TRBJ1-2; confidence is insufficient to name the D gene. The CDR3 sequence holds 13 residues, the cysteine and phenylalanine included. The DNA shown is the 39-base CDR3, in frame from base 1. The junction shows trimming of 2 bases on V and 0 bases on J, plus 4 bases between the germline ends. The CDR1 and CDR2 encoded by the germline V gene are SGHAT and FQNNGV. This CDR3, with the reference TRBV11-2 and TRBJ1-2 proteins standing in past its ends, gives the full variable domain EAGVAQSPRYKIIEKRQSVAFWCNPISGHATLYWYQQILGQGPKLLIQFQNNGVVDDSQLPKDRFSAERLKGVDSTLKIQPAKLEDSAVYLCASSLTSNYGYTFGSGTRLTVV.